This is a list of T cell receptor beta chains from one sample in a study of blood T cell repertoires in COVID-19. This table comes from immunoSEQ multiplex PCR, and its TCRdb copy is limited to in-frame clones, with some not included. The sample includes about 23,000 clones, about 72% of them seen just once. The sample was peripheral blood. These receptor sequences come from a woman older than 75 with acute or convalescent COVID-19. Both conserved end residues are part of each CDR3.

CDR3aa: CASSYGQNTDTQYF; v_gene: TRBV6-5; j_gene: TRBJ2-3
CDR3aa: CATSDYPGGYEQYF; v_gene: TRBV24-1; j_gene: TRBJ2-7
CDR3aa: CASRSTGSLPGYTF; v_gene: TRBV7-2; j_gene: TRBJ1-2
CDR3aa: CVAGRSSYNSPLHF; v_gene: TRBV27; j_gene: TRBJ1-6
CDR3aa: CASSSRGDKNIQYF; v_gene: TRBV7-2; j_gene: TRBJ2-4
CDR3aa: CASSLFGQPQHF; v_gene: TRBV28; j_gene: TRBJ1-5
CDR3aa: CASSLAADRPYGYTF; v_gene: TRBV5-5; j_gene: TRBJ1-2
CDR3aa: CASSPHLESSYNEQFF; v_gene: TRBV7-2; j_gene: TRBJ2-1
CDR3aa: CASSDDRGDGEKLFF; v_gene: TRBV19; j_gene: TRBJ1-4
CDR3aa: CASSPLGQGWTEAFF; v_gene: TRBV11-2; j_gene: TRBJ1-1
CDR3aa: CASSLAPGAQHF; v_gene: TRBV12-3/TRBV12-4; j_gene: TRBJ1-5
CDR3aa: CASSFIGGPYEQYF; v_gene: TRBV7-2; j_gene: TRBJ2-7
CDR3aa: CASSFEHQHEQYF; v_gene: TRBV27; j_gene: TRBJ2-7
CDR3aa: CSASSGSEQFF; v_gene: TRBV20-1; j_gene: TRBJ2-1
CDR3aa: CASSPISGVHRETQYF; v_gene: TRBV14; j_gene: TRBJ2-5
CDR3aa: CASSLSYGPYEQYF; v_gene: TRBV7-2; j_gene: TRBJ2-7
CDR3aa: CASSQRGRQGATDTQYF; v_gene: TRBV4-1; j_gene: TRBJ2-3
CDR3aa: CASSQRGLKHEQYF; v_gene: TRBV3-1/TRBV3-2; j_gene: TRBJ2-7
CDR3aa: CASSFFSDTYNEQFF; v_gene: TRBV7-2; j_gene: TRBJ2-1
CDR3aa: CASSLGTGSNSPLHF; v_gene: TRBV5-1; j_gene: TRBJ1-6
CDR3aa: CASSLRGGRGTEAFF; v_gene: TRBV28; j_gene: TRBJ1-1
CDR3aa: CASSDDTSGGQDTQYF; v_gene: TRBV2; j_gene: TRBJ2-3
CDR3aa: CASGLAASWETQYF; v_gene: TRBV12-5; j_gene: TRBJ2-5
CDR3aa: CASSLGGTVNQPQHF; v_gene: TRBV13; j_gene: TRBJ1-5
CDR3aa: CASSTQFGLAGTDTQYF; v_gene: TRBV28; j_gene: TRBJ2-3
CDR3aa: CASSSLGGQETQYF; v_gene: TRBV11-2; j_gene: TRBJ2-5
CDR3aa: CASSVSTGVNPDTQYF; v_gene: TRBV9; j_gene: TRBJ2-3
CDR3aa: CASSLGDRGVGETQYF; v_gene: TRBV5-1; j_gene: TRBJ2-5
CDR3aa: CASSLSDGRTAFF; v_gene: TRBV28; j_gene: TRBJ1-1
CDR3aa: CASSQEVRGNYGYTF; v_gene: TRBV14; j_gene: TRBJ1-2
CDR3aa: CASSIQGGMGQSQHF; v_gene: TRBV2; j_gene: TRBJ1-5
CDR3aa: CASRQNSGNTIYF; v_gene: TRBV3-1/TRBV3-2; j_gene: TRBJ1-3
CDR3aa: CASSPGQLANYGYTF; v_gene: TRBV18; j_gene: TRBJ1-2
CDR3aa: CASSSEGNTEAFF; v_gene: TRBV11-1; j_gene: TRBJ1-1
CDR3aa: CASSQKPQGGNEQFF; v_gene: TRBV4-3; j_gene: TRBJ2-1
CDR3aa: CASSQDEGSPLHF; v_gene: TRBV3-1/TRBV3-2; j_gene: TRBJ1-6
CDR3aa: CASSLLGGTGTNEKLFF; v_gene: TRBV28; j_gene: TRBJ1-4
CDR3aa: CASSFDRLNTEAFF; v_gene: TRBV28; j_gene: TRBJ1-1
CDR3aa: CSVSGTLGETQYF; v_gene: TRBV29-1; j_gene: TRBJ2-5
CDR3aa: CASSLALEDKAFF; v_gene: TRBV12-3/TRBV12-4; j_gene: TRBJ1-1
CDR3aa: CSVVDRASEQFF; v_gene: TRBV29-1; j_gene: TRBJ2-1
CDR3aa: CASSMAWTANYGYTF; v_gene: TRBV19; j_gene: TRBJ1-2
CDR3aa: CASSLAPDTRYF; v_gene: TRBV12-3/TRBV12-4; j_gene: TRBJ2-7
CDR3aa: CAISDLVVGGSGYTF; v_gene: TRBV10-3; j_gene: TRBJ1-2
CDR3aa: CASSFRGAGTEAFF; v_gene: TRBV5-5; j_gene: TRBJ1-1
CDR3aa: CASSQARDRVSFSGNTIYF; v_gene: TRBV3-1/TRBV3-2; j_gene: TRBJ1-3
CDR3aa: CASSSRQAGSNNSPLHF; v_gene: TRBV7-2; j_gene: TRBJ1-6
CDR3aa: CASTPTGGGDTGELFF; v_gene: TRBV19; j_gene: TRBJ2-2
CDR3aa: CASAGFLNSPLHF; v_gene: TRBV6-5; j_gene: TRBJ1-6
CDR3aa: CASTPLSGTGLRGYTF; v_gene: TRBV28; j_gene: TRBJ1-2
CDR3aa: CSVSGESGDTQYF; v_gene: TRBV29-1; j_gene: TRBJ2-3
CDR3aa: CAWDRDRGAFF; v_gene: TRBV30; j_gene: TRBJ1-1
CDR3aa: CASSYSANRGLGYTF; v_gene: TRBV6-5; j_gene: TRBJ1-2
CDR3aa: CASSVEGGGAGSQSFF; v_gene: TRBV9; j_gene: TRBJ1-1